The sequence of this T cell receptor beta chain was determined in a study of CD8 T cells in ankylosing spondylitis. Study-level points and caveats: Seemingly distinctive of ankylosing spondylitis blood was a TCR beta motif formed by eight highly homologous variants. Disease-linked clones had a CD8+ phenotype and relatively low frequency in peripheral blood.

Researchers built TCR beta libraries using quantitative 5'-RACE with molecular barcodes. Each CDR3 protein is one row after TCRdb ran MiXCR on the 5' RACE reads. Among about 510,000 distinct CDR3 sequences, roughly 5% were seen once, and the ten largest hold 3% to 4%. This clonotype has a count of ten or more. As yet, its antigen is unknown. Germline loops: CDR1 SGHKS, CDR2 YYEKEE (reference sequence). The CDR3 totals 13 residues. V was trimmed by 2 bases and J by 8 bases, leaving 13 bases between them. The sequenced sample consisted of blood, either unsorted or a sorted T cell fraction (not recorded which). The chain has TRBV5-5 and TRBJ1-1, with D unresolved. The receptor was isolated from a male donor with ankylosing spondylitis. The CDR3 sequence: CASSFGREEEAFF. In nucleotides, the CDR3 is TGTGCCAGCAGCTTTGGCAGAGAGGAGGAAGCTTTCTTT. The full variable domain, its missing parts supplied by reference TRBV5-5 and TRBJ1-1, is DAGVTQSPTHLIKTRGQQVTLRCSPISGHKSVSWYQQVLGQGPQFIFQYYEKEERGRGNFPDRFSARQFPNYSSELNVNALLLGDSALYLCASSFGREEEAFFGQGTRLTVV.